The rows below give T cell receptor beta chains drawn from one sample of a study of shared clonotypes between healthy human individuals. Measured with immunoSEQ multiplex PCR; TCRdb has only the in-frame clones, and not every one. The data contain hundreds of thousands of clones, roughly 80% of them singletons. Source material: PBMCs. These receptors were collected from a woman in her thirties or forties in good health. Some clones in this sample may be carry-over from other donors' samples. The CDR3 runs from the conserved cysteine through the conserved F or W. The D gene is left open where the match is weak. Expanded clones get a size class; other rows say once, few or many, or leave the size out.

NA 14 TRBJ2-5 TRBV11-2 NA CASSPGWGRETQYF TGTGCCAGCAGTCCCGGGTGGGGTCGGGAGACCCAGTACTTC
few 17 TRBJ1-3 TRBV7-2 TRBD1 CASSLGQGGYSGNTIYF TGTGCCAGCAGCTTGGGGCAGGGGGGATACTCTGGAAACACCATATATTTT
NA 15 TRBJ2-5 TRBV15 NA CATSRDGGAQETQYF TGTGCCACCAGCAGAGATGGGGGAGCCCAAGAGACCCAGTACTTC
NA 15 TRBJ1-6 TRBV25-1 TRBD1 CASRTSAGGSVALHF TGTGCCAGCAGGACCTCGGCAGGGGGATCGGTGGCCCTCCACTTT
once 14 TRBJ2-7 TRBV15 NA CATSVLLEGGEQYF TGTGCCACCAGCGTTTTACTAGAGGGTGGTGAGCAGTACTTC
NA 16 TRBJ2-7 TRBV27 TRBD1 CASSLTGPPFSYEQYF TGTGCCAGCAGTTTGACAGGGCCTCCTTTCTCCTACGAGCAGTACTTC
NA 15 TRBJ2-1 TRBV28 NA CASTRRFSSYNEQFF TGTGCCAGCACCAGGCGCTTTAGCTCCTACAATGAGCAGTTCTTC
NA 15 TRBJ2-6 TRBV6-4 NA CASSDGRTGANVLTF TGTGCCAGCAGTGACGGGAGGACTGGGGCCAACGTCCTGACTTTC
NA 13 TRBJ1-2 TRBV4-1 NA CASSQDWAIVDTF TGCGCCAGCAGCCAAGATTGGGCCATTGTGGACACCTTC
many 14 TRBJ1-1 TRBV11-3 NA CASSLGRGNTEAFF TGTGCCAGCAGCTTAGGTCGAGGGAACACTGAAGCTTTCTTT
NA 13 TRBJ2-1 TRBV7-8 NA CASSKDRDDEQFF TGTGCCAGCAGTAAAGACAGAGATGATGAGCAGTTCTTC
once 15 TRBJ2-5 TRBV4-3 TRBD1 CASSQDDRGWETQYF TGCGCCAGCAGCCAAGATGACAGGGGTTGGGAGACCCAGTACTTC
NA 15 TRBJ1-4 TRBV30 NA CAWSPGPTRNEKLFF TGTGCCTGGAGTCCAGGACCTACCCGTAATGAAAAACTGTTTTTT
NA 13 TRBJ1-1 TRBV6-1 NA CASSDRVNTEAFF TGTGCCAGCAGTGACAGAGTGAACACTGAAGCTTTCTTT
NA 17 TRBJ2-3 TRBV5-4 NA CASSKRGDISGTDTQYF TGTGCCAGCAGCAAGAGGGGGGATATTTCTGGCACAGATACGCAGTATTTT
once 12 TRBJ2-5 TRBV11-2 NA CASTLGLETQYF TGTGCCAGCACGCTAGGACTAGAGACCCAGTACTTC
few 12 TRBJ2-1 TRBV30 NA CAWSRLGNEQFF TGTGCCTGGAGTCGACTAGGCAATGAGCAGTTCTTC
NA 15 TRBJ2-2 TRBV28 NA CASSLSRAGTGELFF TGTGCCAGCAGTTTAAGTCGGGCGGGCACCGGGGAGCTGTTTTTT
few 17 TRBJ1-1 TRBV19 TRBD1 CASSTDDRGMGNTEAFF TGTGCCAGTAGTACCGACGACAGGGGAATGGGGAACACTGAAGCTTTCTTT
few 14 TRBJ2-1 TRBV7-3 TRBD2 CASSFSGRYNEQFF TGTGCCAGCAGCTTTAGCGGGAGATACAATGAGCAGTTCTTC
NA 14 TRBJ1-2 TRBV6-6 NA CASSPFRGVYGYTF TGTGCCAGCAGTCCATTCCGGGGTGTTTATGGCTACACCTTC
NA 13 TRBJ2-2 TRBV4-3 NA CASSQDPPGELFF TGCGCCAGCAGCCAAGATCCCCCCGGGGAGCTGTTTTTT
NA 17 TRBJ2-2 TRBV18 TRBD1 CASSPWPGQGFVGELFF TGTGCCAGCTCACCGTGGCCGGGACAGGGGTTCGTCGGGGAGCTGTTTTTT
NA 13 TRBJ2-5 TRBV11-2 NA CASSLADQETQYF TGTGCCAGCAGCTTAGCAGATCAAGAGACCCAGTACTTC
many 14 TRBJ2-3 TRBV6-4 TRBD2 CASSDAGGADTQYF TGTGCCAGCAGTGACGCGGGAGGTGCGGATACGCAGTATTTT
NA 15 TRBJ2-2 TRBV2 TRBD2 CASRRGTSATGELFF TGTGCCAGCAGACGAGGGACTAGCGCCACCGGGGAGCTGTTTTTT
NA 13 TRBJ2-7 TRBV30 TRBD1 CAWSGTGGSEQYF TGTGCCTGGAGTGGCACAGGGGGCTCCGAGCAGTACTTC
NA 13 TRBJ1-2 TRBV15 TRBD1 CATSSGDSYGYTF TGTGCCACCAGCAGCGGGGACAGCTATGGCTACACCTTC
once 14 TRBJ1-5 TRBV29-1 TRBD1 CSVKQGAGNQPQHF TGCAGCGTGAAACAGGGGGCTGGCAATCAGCCCCAGCATTTT
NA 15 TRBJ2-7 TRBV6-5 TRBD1 CASSTRQGSTYEQYF TGTGCCAGCAGTACCCGACAGGGCTCAACCTACGAGCAGTACTTC
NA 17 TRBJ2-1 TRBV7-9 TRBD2 CASSSYRTSGIGNEQFF TGTGCCAGCAGCTCCTACAGGACTAGCGGGATTGGGAATGAGCAGTTCTTC
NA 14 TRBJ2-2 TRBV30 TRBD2 CAWHPGGITGELFF TGTGCCTGGCACCCGGGAGGGATCACCGGGGAGCTGTTTTTT
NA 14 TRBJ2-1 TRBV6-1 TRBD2 CASSGTSGGNEQFF TGTGCCAGCAGTGGGACTAGCGGAGGCAATGAGCAGTTCTTC
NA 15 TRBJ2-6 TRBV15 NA CATSNRNSGANVLTF TGTGCCACCAGCAACCGGAACTCTGGGGCCAACGTCCTGACTTTC
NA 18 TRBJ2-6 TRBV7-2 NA CASSLLGGAYSGANVLTF TGTGCCAGCAGCTTACTAGGTGGGGCTTACTCTGGGGCCAACGTCCTGACTTTC
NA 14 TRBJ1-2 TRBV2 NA CASREDVGASGYTF TGTGCCAGCAGGGAGGATGTGGGGGCAAGTGGCTACACCTTC
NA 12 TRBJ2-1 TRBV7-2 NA CASSPPGAEQFF TGTGCCAGCAGCCCCCCAGGTGCTGAGCAGTTCTTC
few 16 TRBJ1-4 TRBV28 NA CASSFSGAATNEKLFF TGTGCCAGCAGTTTCTCGGGGGCTGCAACTAATGAAAAACTGTTTTTT
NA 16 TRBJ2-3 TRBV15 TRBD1 CATSSPGQGASDTQYF TGTGCCACCAGCAGCCCGGGACAGGGGGCATCAGATACGCAGTATTTT
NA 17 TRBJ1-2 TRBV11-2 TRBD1 CASSSRDRETELYGYTF TGTGCCAGCAGCTCCCGGGACAGGGAAACCGAACTCTATGGCTACACCTTC
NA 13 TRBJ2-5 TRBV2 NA CASSEQPQETQYF TGTGCCAGCAGTGAGCAGCCCCAAGAGACCCAGTACTTC